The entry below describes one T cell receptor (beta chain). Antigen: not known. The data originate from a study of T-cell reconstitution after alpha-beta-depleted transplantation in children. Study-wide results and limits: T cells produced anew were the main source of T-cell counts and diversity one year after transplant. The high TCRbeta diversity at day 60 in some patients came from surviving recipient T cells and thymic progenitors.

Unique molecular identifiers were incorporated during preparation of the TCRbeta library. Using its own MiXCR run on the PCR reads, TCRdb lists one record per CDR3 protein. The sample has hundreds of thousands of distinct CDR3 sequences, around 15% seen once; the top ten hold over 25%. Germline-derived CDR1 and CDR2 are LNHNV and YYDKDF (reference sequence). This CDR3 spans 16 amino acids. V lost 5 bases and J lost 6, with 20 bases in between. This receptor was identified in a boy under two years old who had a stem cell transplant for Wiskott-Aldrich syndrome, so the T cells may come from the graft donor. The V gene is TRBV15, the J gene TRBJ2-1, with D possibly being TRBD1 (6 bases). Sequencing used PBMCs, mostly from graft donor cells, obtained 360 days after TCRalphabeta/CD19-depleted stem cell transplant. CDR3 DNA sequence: TGTGCCACCAGCTACGACACAGGGTTCCTTGGCAATGAGCAGTTCTTC. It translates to CATSYDTGFLGNEQFF.